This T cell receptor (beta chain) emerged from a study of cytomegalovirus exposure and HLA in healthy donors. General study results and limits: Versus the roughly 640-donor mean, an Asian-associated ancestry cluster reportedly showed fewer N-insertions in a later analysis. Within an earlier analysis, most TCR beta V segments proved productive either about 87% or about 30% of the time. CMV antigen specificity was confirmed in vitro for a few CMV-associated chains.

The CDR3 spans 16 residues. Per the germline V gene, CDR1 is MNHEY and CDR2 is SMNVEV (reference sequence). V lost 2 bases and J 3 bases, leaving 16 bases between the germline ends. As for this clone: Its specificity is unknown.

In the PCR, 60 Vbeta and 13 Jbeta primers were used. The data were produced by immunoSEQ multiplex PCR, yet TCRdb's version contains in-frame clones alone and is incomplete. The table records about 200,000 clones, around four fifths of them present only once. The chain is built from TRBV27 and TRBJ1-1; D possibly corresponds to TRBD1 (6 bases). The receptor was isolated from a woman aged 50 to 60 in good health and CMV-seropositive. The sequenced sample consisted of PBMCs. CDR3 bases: TGTGCCAGCAGTTTAATGGGATCGGCAGGGGACACTGAAGCTTTCTTT. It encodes CASSLMGSAGDTEAFF.